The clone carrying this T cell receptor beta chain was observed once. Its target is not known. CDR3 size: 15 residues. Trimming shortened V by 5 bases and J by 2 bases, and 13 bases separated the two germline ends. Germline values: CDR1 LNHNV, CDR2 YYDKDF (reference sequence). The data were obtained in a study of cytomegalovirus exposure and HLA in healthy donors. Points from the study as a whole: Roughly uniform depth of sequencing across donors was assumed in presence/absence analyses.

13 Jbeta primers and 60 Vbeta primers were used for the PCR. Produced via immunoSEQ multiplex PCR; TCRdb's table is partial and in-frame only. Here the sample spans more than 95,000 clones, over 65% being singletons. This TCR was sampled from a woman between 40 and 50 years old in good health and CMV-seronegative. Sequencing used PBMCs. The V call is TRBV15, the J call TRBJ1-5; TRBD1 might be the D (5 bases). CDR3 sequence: CATSRGLGGNQPQHF. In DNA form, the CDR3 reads TGTGCCACCAGCCGGGGACTCGGGGGCAATCAGCCCCAGCATTTT.